The clone carrying this TCR beta chain was observed once. Its antigen remains unknown. cDNA libraries of TCR beta carried unique molecular identifiers. A single record per CDR3 protein comes from TCRdb applying MiXCR to the PCR reads. The table has a few hundred thousand distinct CDR3 sequences, 30% to 45% seen once. This record comes from a study of post-analysis software for immune sequencing data. General study results and limits: Controls showed lower frequencies than patients for several TRBV segments, and TRBV5-6, TRBV5-1 and TRBV20-1 were among these.

The V gene's germline CDR1 is LNHNV and CDR2 YYDKDF (reference sequence). The CDR3 spans 15 residues. The V segment lost 2 bases and the J segment 6 bases; nucleotides outside the gene matches: 4. Sequenced input: blood. The chain uses TRBV15 and TRBJ2-1, with 10 bases identical to TRBD2. This receptor was identified in a girl between 10 and 17 years old with multiple sclerosis. The CDR3 DNA follows: TGTGCCACCAGCAGATCGGGACTAGCGCCCAATGAGCAGTTCTTC. Translating gives CATSRSGLAPNEQFF. Looking up the rest from reference TRBV15 and TRBJ2-1 gives the full variable domain: DAMVIQNPRYQVTQFGKPVTLSCSQTLNHNVMYWYQQKSSQAPKLLFHYYDKDFNNEADTPDNFQSRRPNTSFCFLDIRSPGLGDTAMYLCATSRSGLAPNEQFFGPGTRLTVL.